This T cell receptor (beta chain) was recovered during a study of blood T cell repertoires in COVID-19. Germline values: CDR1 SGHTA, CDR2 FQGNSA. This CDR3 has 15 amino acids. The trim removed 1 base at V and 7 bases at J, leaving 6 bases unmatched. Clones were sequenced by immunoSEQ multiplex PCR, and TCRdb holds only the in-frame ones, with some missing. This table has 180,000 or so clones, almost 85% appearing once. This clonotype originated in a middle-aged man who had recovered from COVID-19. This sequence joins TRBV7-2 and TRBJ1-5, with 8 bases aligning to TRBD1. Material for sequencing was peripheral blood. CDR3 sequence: CASSLVATGAQPQHF. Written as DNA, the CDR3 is TGTGCCAGCAGCTTAGTAGCGACAGGGGCGCAGCCCCAGCATTTT.